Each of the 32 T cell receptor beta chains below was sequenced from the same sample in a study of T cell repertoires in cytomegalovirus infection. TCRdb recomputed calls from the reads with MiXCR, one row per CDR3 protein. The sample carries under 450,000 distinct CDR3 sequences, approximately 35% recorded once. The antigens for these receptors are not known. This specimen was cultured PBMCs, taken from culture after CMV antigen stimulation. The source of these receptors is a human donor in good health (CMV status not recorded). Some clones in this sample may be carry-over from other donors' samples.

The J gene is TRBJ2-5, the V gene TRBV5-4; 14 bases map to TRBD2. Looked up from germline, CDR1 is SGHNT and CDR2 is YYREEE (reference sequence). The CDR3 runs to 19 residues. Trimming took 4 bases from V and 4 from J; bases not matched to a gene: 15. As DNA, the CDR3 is TGTGCCAGCAGCCCCGCATCCGGGACTAGCGGGAGAGGCGTAGAGACCCAGTACTTC. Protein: CASSPASGTSGRGVETQYF.

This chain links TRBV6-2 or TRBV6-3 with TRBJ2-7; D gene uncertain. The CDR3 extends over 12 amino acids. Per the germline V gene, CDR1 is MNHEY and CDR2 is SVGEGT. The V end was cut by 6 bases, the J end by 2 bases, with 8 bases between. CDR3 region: CASSGVTYEQYV. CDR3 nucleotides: TGTGCCAGCAGCGGTGTTACCTACGAGCAGTACGTC.

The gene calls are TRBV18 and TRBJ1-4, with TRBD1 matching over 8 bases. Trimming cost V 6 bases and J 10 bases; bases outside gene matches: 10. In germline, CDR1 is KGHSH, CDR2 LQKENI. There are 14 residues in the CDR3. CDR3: CASSADRAQGKLFF. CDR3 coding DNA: TGTGCCAGCTCCGCGGACAGGGCCCAAGGAAAACTGTTTTTT. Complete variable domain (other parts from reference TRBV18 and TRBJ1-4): NAGVMQNPRHLVRRRGQEARLRCSPMKGHSHVYWYRQLPEEGLKFMVYLQKENIIDESGMPKERFSAEFPKEGPSILRIQQVVRGDSAAYFCASSADRAQGKLFFGSGTQLSVL.

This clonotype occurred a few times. The CDR3 DNA is TGTGCCAGTAGTGGGGGACCGTCGAGCTCCTACAATGAGCAGTTCTTC. Amino acid sequence: CASSGGPSSSYNEQFF. This chain connects TRBV19 to TRBJ2-1; TRBD1 or TRBD2 may be the D gene (5 bases each). The germline gives CDR1 LNHDA, CDR2 SQIVND (reference sequence). V lost 5 bases, J lost 0 bases, and 14 bases lay in between. This CDR3 contains 16 residues. Based on the CDR3 plus reference TRBV19 and TRBJ2-1, the full variable domain is DGGITQSPKYLFRKEGQNVTLSCEQNLNHDAMYWYRQDPGQGLRLIYYSQIVNDFQKGDIAEGYSVSREKKESFPLTVTSAQKNPTAFYLCASSGGPSSSYNEQFFGPGTRLTVL.

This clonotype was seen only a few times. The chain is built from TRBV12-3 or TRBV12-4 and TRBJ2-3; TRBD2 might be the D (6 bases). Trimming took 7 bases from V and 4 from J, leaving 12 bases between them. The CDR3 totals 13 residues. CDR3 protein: CASTPGVSDTQYF. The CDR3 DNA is TGTGCCAGCACCCCGGGGGTTTCAGATACGCAGTATTTT.

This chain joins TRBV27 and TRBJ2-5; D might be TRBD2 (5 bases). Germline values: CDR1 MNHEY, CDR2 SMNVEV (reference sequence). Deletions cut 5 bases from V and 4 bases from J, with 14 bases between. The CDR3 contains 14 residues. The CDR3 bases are TGTGCCAGCAGTACCCCCTCCAGCGGAGAGACCCAGTACTTC. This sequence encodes CASSTPSSGETQYF.

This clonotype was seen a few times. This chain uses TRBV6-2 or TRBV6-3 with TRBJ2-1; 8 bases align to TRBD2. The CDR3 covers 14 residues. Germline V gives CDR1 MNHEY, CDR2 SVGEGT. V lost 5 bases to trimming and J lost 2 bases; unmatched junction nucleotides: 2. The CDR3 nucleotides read TGTGCCAGCAGTCGGGGGGGAACCTACAATGAGCAGTTCTTC. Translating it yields CASSRGGTYNEQFF.

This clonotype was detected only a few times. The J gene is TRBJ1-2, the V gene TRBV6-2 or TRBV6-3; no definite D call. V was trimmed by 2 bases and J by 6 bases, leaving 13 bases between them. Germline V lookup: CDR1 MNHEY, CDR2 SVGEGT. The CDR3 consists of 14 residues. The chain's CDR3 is CASSYQLGPDGYTF. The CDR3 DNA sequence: TGTGCCAGCAGTTACCAGCTAGGACCCGATGGCTACACCTTC.

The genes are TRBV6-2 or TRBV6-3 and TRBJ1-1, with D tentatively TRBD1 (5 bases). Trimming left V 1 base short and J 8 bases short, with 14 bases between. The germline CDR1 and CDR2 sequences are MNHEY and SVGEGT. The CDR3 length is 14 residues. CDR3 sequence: CASSYFGATREAFF. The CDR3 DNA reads TGTGCCAGCAGTTACTTTGGGGCAACAAGGGAAGCTTTCTTT.

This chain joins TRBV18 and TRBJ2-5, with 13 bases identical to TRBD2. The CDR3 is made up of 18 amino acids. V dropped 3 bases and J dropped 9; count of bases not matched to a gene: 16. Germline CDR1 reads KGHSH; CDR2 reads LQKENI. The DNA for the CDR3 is TGTGCCAGCTCACCGACACCCGGGACTAGCGGGACCGAAGGGCCCCAGTACTTC. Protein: CASSPTPGTSGTEGPQYF. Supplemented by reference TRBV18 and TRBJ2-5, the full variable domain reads NAGVMQNPRHLVRRRGQEARLRCSPMKGHSHVYWYRQLPEEGLKFMVYLQKENIIDESGMPKERFSAEFPKEGPSILRIQQVVRGDSAAYFCASSPTPGTSGTEGPQYFGPGTRLLVL.

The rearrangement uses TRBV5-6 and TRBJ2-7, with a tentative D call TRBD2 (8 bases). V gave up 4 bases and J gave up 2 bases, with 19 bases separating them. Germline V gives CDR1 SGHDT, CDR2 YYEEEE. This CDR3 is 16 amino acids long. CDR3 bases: TGTGCCAGCAGCCGGGAGGGGGCGGGTTCCACCTACGAGCAGTACTTC. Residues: CASSREGAGSTYEQYF.

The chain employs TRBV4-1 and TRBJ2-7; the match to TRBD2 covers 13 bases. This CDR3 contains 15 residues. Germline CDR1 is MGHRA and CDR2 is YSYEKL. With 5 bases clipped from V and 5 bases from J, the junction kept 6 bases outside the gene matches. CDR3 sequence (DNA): TGCGCCAGCAGCGTCGGACTAGCGGGAGCCCACGAGCAGTACGTC. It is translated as CASSVGLAGAHEQYV.

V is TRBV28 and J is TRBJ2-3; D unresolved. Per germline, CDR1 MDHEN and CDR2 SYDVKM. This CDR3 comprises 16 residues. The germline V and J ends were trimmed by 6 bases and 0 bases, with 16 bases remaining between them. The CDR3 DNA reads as TGTGCCAGCAGCCCGGGCGCGTCAGGTAGCACAGATACGCAGTATTTT. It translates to CASSPGASGSTDTQYF. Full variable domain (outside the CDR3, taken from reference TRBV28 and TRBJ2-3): DVKVTQSSRYLVKRTGEKVFLECVQDMDHENMFWYRQDPGLGLRLIYFSYDVKMKEKGDIPEGYSVSREKKERFSLILESASTNQTSMYLCASSPGASGSTDTQYFGPGTRLTVL.

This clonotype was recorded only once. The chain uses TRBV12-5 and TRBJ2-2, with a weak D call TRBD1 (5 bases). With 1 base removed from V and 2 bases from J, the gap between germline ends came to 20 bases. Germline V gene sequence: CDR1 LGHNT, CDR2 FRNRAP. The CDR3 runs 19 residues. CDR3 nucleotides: TGTGCTAGTGGTTTGGACTCCTTGGCCCGAGACAGTAACACCGGGGAGCTGTTTTTT. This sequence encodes CASGLDSLARDSNTGELFF.

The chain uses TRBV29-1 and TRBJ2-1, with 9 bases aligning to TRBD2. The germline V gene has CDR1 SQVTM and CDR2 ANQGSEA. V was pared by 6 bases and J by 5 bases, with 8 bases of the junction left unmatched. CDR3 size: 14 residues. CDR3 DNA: TGCAGCGTGCCCAGGGAGCGGGAGGACAATGAGCAGTTCTTC. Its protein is CSVPREREDNEQFF.

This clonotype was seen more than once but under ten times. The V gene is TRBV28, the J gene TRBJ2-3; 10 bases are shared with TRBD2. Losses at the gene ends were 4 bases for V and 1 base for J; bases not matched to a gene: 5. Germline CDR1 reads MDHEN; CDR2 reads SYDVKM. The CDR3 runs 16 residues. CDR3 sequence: CASSSPGTSGTDTQYF. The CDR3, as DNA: TGTGCCAGCAGTTCACCCGGGACTAGCGGCACAGATACGCAGTATTTT.

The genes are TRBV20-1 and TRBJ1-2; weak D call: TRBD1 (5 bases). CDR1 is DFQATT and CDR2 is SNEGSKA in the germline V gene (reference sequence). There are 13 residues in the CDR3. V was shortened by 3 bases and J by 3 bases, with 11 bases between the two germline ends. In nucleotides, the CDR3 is TGCAGTGCTAGTTGGGGGACGGACTATGGCTACACCTTC. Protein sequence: CSASWGTDYGYTF.

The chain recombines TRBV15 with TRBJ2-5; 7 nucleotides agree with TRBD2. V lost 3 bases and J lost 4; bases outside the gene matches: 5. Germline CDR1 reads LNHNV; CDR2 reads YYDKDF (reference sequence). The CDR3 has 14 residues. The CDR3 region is CATSRGGRLETQYF. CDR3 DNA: TGTGCCACCAGCAGGGGAGGGCGGCTAGAGACCCAGTACTTC.

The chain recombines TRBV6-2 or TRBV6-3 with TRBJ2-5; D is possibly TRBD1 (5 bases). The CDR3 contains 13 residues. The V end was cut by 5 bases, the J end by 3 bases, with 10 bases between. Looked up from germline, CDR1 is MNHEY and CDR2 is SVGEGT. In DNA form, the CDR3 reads TGTGCCAGCAGTCAGGGCCGGAAAGAGACCCAGTACTTC. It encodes CASSQGRKETQYF.

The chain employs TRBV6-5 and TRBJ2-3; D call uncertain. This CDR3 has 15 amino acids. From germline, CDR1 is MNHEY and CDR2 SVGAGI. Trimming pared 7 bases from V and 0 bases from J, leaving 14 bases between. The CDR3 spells CASKGRFSSTDTQYF. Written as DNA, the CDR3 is TGTGCCAGCAAAGGCAGGTTTTCTAGCACAGATACGCAGTATTTT.

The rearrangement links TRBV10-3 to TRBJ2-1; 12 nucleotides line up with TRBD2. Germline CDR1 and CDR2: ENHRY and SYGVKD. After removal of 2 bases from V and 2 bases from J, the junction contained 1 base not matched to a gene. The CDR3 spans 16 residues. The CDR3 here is CAISEGLAGPYNEQFF. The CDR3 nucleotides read TGTGCCATCAGTGAGGGACTAGCGGGACCCTACAATGAGCAGTTCTTC.

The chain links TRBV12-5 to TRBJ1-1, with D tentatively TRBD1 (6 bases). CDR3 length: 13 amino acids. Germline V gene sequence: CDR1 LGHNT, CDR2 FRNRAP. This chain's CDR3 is CASGGQLNTEAFF. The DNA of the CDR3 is TGTGCCAGCGGAGGACAGCTGAACACTGAAGCTTTCTTT.

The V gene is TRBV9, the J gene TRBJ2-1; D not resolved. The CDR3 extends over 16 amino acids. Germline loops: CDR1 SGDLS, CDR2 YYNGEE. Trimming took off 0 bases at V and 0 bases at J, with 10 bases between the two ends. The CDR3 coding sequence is TGTGCCAGCAGCGTAGGCGACATCTACTCCTACAATGAGCAGTTCTTC. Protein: CASSVGDIYSYNEQFF.

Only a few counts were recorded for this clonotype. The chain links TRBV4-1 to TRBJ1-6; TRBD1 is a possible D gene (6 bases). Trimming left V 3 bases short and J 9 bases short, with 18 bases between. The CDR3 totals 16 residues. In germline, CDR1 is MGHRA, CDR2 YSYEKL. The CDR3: CASSQIQGADGSPLHF. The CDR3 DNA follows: TGCGCCAGCAGCCAGATACAGGGAGCCGATGGTTCACCCCTCCACTTT.

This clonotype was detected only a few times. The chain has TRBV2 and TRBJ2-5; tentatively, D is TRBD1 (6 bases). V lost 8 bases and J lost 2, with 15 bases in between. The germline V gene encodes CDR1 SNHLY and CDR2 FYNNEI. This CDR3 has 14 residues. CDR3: CASLMGAIQETQYF. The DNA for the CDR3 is TGTGCCAGCCTCATGGGGGCGATACAAGAGACCCAGTACTTC.

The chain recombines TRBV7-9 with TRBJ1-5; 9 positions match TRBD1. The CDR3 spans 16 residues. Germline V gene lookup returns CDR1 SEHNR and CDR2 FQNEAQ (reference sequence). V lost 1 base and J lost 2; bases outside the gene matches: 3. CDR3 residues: CASSLGTGDGNQPQHF. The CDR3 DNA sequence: TGTGCCAGCAGCTTAGGGACAGGGGATGGCAATCAGCCCCAGCATTTT.

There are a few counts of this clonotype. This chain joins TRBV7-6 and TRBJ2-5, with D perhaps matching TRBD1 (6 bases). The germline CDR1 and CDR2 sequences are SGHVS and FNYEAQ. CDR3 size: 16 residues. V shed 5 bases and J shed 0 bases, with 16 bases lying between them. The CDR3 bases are TGTGCCAGCAGCCTCCCCCGGGACACGTACCAAGAGACCCAGTACTTC. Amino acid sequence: CASSLPRDTYQETQYF.

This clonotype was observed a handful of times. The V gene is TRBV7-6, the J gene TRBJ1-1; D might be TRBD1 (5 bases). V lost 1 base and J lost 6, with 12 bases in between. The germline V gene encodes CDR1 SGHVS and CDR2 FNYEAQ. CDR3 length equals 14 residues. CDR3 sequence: CASSLVQGVPEAFF. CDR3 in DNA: TGTGCCAGCAGCTTAGTTCAGGGTGTTCCTGAAGCTTTCTTT.

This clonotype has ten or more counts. In nucleotides, the CDR3 is TGTGCCAGCAGCTTACGAGCGGGGGGGTACAATGAGCAGTTCTTC. Amino acids: CASSLRAGGYNEQFF. This chain links TRBV7-9 with TRBJ2-1; 10 nucleotides align to TRBD2. Losses at the gene ends were 2 bases for V and 4 bases for J; bases not matched to a gene: 2. The CDR3 loop spans 15 amino acids. CDR1 is SEHNR and CDR2 is FQNEAQ in the germline V gene (reference sequence).

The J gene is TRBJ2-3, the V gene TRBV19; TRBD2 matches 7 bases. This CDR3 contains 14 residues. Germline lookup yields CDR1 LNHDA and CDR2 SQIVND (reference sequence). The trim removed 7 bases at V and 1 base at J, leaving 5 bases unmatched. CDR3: CASKMAGGTDTQYF. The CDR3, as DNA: TGTGCCAGTAAGATGGCGGGAGGCACAGATACGCAGTATTTT.

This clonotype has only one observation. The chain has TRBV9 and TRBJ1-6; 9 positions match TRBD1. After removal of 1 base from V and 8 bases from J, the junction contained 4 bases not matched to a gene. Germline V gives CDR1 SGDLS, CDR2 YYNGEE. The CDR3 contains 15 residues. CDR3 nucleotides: TGTGCCAGCAGCGTAACAGGGGGCCGTGATTCACCCCTCCACTTT. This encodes CASSVTGGRDSPLHF.

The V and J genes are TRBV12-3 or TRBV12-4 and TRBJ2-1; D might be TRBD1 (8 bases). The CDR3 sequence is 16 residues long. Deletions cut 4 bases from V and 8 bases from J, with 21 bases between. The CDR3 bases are TGTGCCAGCAGTTCAACCACAGGGGGGAGGGCCGATGAGCAGTTCTTC. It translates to CASSSTTGGRADEQFF.